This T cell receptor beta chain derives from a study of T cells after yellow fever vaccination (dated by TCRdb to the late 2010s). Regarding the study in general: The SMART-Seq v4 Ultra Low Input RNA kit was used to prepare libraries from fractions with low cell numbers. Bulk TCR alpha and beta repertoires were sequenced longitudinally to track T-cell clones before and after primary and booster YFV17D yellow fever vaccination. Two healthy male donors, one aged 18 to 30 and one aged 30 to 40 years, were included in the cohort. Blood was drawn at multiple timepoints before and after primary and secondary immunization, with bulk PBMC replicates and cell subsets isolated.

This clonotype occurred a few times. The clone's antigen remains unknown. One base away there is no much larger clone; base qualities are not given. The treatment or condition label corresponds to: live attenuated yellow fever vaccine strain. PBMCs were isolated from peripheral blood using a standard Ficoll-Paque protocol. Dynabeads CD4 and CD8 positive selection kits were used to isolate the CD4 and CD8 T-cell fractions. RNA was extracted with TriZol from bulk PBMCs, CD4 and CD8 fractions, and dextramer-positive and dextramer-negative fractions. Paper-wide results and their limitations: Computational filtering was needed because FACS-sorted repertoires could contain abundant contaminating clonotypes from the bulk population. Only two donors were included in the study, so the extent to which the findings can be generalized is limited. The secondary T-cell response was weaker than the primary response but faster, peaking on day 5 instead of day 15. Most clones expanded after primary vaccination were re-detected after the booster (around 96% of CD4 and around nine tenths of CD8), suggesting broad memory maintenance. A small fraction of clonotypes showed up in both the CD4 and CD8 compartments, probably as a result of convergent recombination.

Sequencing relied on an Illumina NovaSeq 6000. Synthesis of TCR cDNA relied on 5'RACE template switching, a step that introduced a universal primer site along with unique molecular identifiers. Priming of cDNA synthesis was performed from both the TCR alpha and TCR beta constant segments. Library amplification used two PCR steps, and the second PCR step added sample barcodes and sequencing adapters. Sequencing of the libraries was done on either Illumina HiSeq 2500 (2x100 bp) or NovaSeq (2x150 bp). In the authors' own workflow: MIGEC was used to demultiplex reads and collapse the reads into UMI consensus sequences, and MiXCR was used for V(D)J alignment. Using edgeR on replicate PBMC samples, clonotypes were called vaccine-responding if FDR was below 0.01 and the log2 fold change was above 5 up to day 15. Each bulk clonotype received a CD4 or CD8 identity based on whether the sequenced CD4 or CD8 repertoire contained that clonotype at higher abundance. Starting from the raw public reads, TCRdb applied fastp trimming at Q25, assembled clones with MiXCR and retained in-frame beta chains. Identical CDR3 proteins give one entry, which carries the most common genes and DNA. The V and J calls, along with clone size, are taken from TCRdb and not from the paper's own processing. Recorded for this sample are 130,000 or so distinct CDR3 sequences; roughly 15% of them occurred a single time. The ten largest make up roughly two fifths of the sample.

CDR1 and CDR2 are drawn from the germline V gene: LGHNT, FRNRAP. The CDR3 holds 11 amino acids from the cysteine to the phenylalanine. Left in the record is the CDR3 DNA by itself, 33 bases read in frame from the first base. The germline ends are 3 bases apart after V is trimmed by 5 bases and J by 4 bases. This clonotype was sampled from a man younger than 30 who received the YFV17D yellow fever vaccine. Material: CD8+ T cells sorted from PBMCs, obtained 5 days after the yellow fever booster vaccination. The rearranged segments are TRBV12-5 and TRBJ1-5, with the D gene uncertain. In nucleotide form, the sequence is TGTGCTAGTGGTATTAATCAGCCCCAGCATTTT. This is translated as CASGINQPQHF.